This T cell receptor (beta chain) appears in the sequencing data of a study of blood T cell repertoires in COVID-19 (dated by TCRdb to 2018 to 2020). In terms of the full investigation: Samples covering the acute and convalescent phases of COVID-19 were provided by collaborators in the United States, Italy and Spain. The prospective study material was composed of cDNA or gDNA derived from T cells, B-cell-depleted T cells, or PBMCs. Deeply sampled blood TCRbeta repertoires from subjects exposed to, actively infected with, or recovered from COVID-19 were included in the dataset. The repertoires were released in a freely available public database meant as a resource for research on the immune response to SARS-CoV-2. Samples were obtained from the ongoing ImmuneRACE study (first 160 participants) and from over 1,000 subjects provided by 6 global collaborators. Nearly every sample came with metadata listing a de-identified subject ID, COVID-19 status, age in years and sex. Where available, HLA class I and class II types were taken from metadata supplied by the sample provider and were not determined by assay-based typing.

One collaborating source in Seattle enrolled patients during active infection and followed them longitudinally through the course of disease. Whole blood was collected in K2EDTA tubes by collaborating institutions according to the institutions' own protocols. Collaborator samples were shipped for TCRbeta analysis as frozen whole blood, isolated PBMCs, or DNA extracted from either sample type. From cysteine to phenylalanine, the CDR3 is 16 amino acids long. The read is trimmed to its CDR3 DNA, 48 bases read in frame from base 1. Clipping removes 2 bases from V and 8 bases from J, with 14 as the unmatched junction base count. Based on the germline V gene, the CDR1 and CDR2 sequences are LGHNA and YNFKEQ. TCRbeta CDR3 regions were amplified from genomic DNA using the immunoSEQ Assay, a bias-controlled multiplex PCR. The source study handled its data this way. The number of nucleated cells in each sample was estimated from the amplification of reference gene primers within the assay. Sequence reads were collapsed and filtered to measure the absolute abundance of every unique TCRbeta CDR3 rearrangement. For each sample, productive Simpson clonality was calculated by taking the square root of Simpson's diversity index across productive rearrangements. The table comes from immuneACCESS by way of TCRdb, which keeps in-frame sequences with V and J called. Part of the clones is missing from these tables; in studies checked, under half for an unresolved V gene and the rest for unknown reasons. V and J calls and clone size come straight from that table; D and trimming were deduced from the DNA. Within this sample are about 410,000 clones, with about 89% of them counted one time only. The ten largest clones add up to 1.5% to 1.8% of the sample.

What the research found in general, with its limitations: How much clinical and demographic metadata was included differed by source and by participant, and the metadata was provided uncurated.

In this sample, this clone turned up once. What antigen it recognizes has not been identified. No per-base quality is available; no much larger clone lies one base away. The chain is encoded by TRBV4-2 joined to TRBJ2-7; TRBD1 agrees with 8 junctional bases. This TCR was recovered from a woman aged 40 to 50 with COVID-19, enrolled during active disease. Sequenced: peripheral blood. The CDR3 reads CASSQLGQGLASQQYF. The DNA is TGTGCCAGCAGCCAATTAGGACAGGGTTTGGCCTCTCAGCAGTACTTC.